The rows below give T cell receptor beta chains drawn from one sample of a study of PD-1 blockade in classical Hodgkin lymphoma. Measured with immunoSEQ multiplex PCR; TCRdb has only the in-frame clones, and not every one. The sample yields some 58,000 clones, under 95% seen once. Sequenced material: peripheral blood mononuclear cells (PBMCs), taken before the fourth cycle of nivolumab. The receptors were gathered from a human donor with classical Hodgkin lymphoma. Both conserved end residues are part of each CDR3. The D gene is left open where the match is weak. Rows give clone size only sometimes, using once, few, many, or a class for an expanded clone.

NA,NA,TRBV6-5,TRBJ1-3,TGTGCCAGCAGTTATTTTAGCTCTGGAAACACCATATATTTT,CASSYFSSGNTIYF
NA,NA,TRBV2,TRBJ1-2,TGTGCCAGCAGTGAAGCCCAGGGTCGCGGCTACACCTTC,CASSEAQGRGYTF
NA,NA,TRBV6-1,TRBJ1-1,TGTGCCAGCAGTGAAGCGCTTCTTTCTGAAGCTTTCTTT,CASSEALLSEAFF
NA,TRBD1,TRBV30,TRBJ1-6,TGTGCCTGGAGTCAGGGGGCGCGGGATAATTCACCCCTCCACTTT,CAWSQGARDNSPLHF
NA,NA,TRBV10-3,TRBJ2-3,TGTGCCATCAGTAGCGAGCATACGCAGTATTTT,CAISSEHTQYF
NA,NA,TRBV2,TRBJ1-1,TGTGCCGGACAAAACACTGAAGCTTTCTTT,CAGQNTEAFF
NA,TRBD2,TRBV27,TRBJ2-1,TGTGCCAGCACCCAGCGGGGGCCCAGAATTGATGGTCGGAATGAGCAGTTCTTC,CASTQRGPRIDGRNEQFF
NA,TRBD1,TRBV2,TRBJ2-2,TGTGCCAGCAGTGTAGACCGGGACAGGGTGGCCGGGGAGCTGTTTTTT,CASSVDRDRVAGELFF
NA,NA,TRBV5-1,TRBJ2-2,TGCGCCAGCAGCTTGGAGACAGCCACCGGGGAGCTGTTTTTT,CASSLETATGELFF
once,NA,TRBV18,TRBJ1-1,TGTGCCAGCTCACCTCGGGGGGAAAGACTCACTGAAGCTTTCTTT,CASSPRGERLTEAFF
NA,NA,TRBV15,TRBJ2-6,TGTGCCACCAGGGGATCTGGGGCCAACGTCCTGACTTTC,CATRGSGANVLTF
NA,NA,TRBV5-1,TRBJ1-2,TGCGCCAGCAGCGACATCACAGGGTCTAACTATGGCTACACCTTC,CASSDITGSNYGYTF
NA,NA,TRBV10-2,TRBJ2-3,TGCGCCAGCAGTGATGGACCAAATACGCAGTATTTT,CASSDGPNTQYF
NA,TRBD2,TRBV2,TRBJ2-3,TGTGCCAGCAGTGAGGAAACTAGCGGGGGAACAGATACGCAGTATTTT,CASSEETSGGTDTQYF
NA,TRBD1,TRBV12-5,TRBJ1-5,TGTGCTAGTGGTCCCGGGACAGGTCCCCAGCATTTT,CASGPGTGPQHF
NA,NA,TRBV4-1,TRBJ1-1,TGCGCCAGCAGCCAAGTGGTGTTGACGACCCAGATGAACACTGAAGCTTTCTTT,CASSQVVLTTQMNTEAFF
NA,NA,TRBV2,TRBJ1-2,TGTGCCAGCAGTGAACTCTATGGCTACACCTTC,CASSELYGYTF
NA,TRBD1,TRBV19,TRBJ1-2,TGTGCCAGTAGTAAGGAGGGGGCGGTCCTTTACGATGGCTACACCTTC,CASSKEGAVLYDGYTF
NA,NA,TRBV6-6,TRBJ2-7,TGTGCCAGCAGTGACGGAAGAGGGACCTCCTACGAGCAGTACTTC,CASSDGRGTSYEQYF
NA,TRBD1,TRBV7-2,TRBJ1-6,TGTGCCAGCAGCTCCCCGGGACAGGGATCTTCACCCCTCCACTTT,CASSSPGQGSSPLHF
NA,NA,TRBV5-8,TRBJ2-7,TGTGCCAGCCAAGTCCACGAGCAGTACTTC,CASQVHEQYF
NA,TRBD2,TRBV27,TRBJ2-6,TGTGCCAGCAGTTTCCGCGGACTAGCGGGGGGGCCTCGGACTGGGGCCAACGTCCTGACTTTC,CASSFRGLAGGPRTGANVLTF
once,NA,TRBV5-1,TRBJ2-3,TGCGCCAGCAGCTTGAGCGGCGGAATAGATACGCAGTATTTT,CASSLSGGIDTQYF
NA,NA,TRBV28,TRBJ2-2,TGTGCCAGCAGTTTAGCAGGGGAGGTCAGCACCGGGGAGCTGTTTTTT,CASSLAGEVSTGELFF